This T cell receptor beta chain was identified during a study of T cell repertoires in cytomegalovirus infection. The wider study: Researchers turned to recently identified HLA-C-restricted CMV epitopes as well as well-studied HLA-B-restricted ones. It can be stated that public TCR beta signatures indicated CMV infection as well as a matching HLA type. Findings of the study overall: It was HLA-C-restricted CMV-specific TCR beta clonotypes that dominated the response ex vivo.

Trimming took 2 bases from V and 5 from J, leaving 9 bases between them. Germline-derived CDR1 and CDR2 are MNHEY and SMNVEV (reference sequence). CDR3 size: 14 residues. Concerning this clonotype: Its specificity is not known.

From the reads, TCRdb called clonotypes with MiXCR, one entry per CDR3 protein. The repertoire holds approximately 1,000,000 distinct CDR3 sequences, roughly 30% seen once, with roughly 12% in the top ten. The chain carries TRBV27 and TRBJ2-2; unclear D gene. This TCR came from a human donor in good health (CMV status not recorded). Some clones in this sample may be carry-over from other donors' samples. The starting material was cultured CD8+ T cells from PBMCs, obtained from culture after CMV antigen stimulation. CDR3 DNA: TGTGCCAGCAGTTTAAAAGGAAGAACCGGGGAGCTGTTTTTT. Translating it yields CASSLKGRTGELFF.